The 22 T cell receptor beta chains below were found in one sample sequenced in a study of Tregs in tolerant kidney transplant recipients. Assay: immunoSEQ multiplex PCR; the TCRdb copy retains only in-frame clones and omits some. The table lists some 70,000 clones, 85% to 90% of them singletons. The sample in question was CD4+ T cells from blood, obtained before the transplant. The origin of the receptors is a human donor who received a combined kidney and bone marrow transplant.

The CDR3 nucleotides read TGTGCCAGCTCACCACAGGGGACAACCTACGAGCAGTACTTC. Protein: CASSPQGTTYEQYF. This rearrangement joins TRBV18 to TRBJ2-7; D is perhaps TRBD1 (6 bases). V lost 1 base and J 2 bases, leaving 9 bases between the germline ends. Germline lookup yields CDR1 KGHSH and CDR2 LQKENI. The CDR3 has 14 amino acids. The complete variable domain, with remaining parts taken from reference TRBV18 and TRBJ2-7, reads NAGVMQNPRHLVRRRGQEARLRCSPMKGHSHVYWYRQLPEEGLKFMVYLQKENIIDESGMPKERFSAEFPKEGPSILRIQQVVRGDSAAYFCASSPQGTTYEQYFGPGTRLTVT.

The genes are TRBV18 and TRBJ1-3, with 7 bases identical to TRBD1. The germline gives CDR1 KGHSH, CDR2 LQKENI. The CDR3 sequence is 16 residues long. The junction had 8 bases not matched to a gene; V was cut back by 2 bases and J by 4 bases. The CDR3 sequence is CASSPGQVPVGNTIYF. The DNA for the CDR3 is TGTGCCAGCTCACCAGGACAGGTCCCGGTGGGAAACACCATATATTTT.

In DNA, the CDR3 is TGTGCCATCAGTCTAGGGGGTTTGGATACGCAGTATTTT. Translating it yields CAISLGGLDTQYF. The chain recombines TRBV10-3 with TRBJ2-3, with D perhaps TRBD1 (6 bases). The V and J ends lost 5 bases and 6 bases respectively, with 12 bases between them. CDR3 size: 13 residues. Germline V gives CDR1 ENHRY, CDR2 SYGVKD.

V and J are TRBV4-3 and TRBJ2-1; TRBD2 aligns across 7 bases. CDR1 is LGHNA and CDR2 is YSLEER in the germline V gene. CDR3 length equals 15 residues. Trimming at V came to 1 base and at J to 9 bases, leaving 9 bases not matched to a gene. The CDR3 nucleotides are TGCGCCAGCAGCCAAGTAGGGACTACAAGTTCTGAGCAGTTCTTC. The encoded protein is CASSQVGTTSSEQFF.

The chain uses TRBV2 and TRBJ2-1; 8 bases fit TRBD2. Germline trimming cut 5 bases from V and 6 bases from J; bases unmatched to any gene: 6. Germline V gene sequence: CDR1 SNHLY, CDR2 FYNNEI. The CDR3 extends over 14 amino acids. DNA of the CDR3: TGTGCCAGCAGTTTGATCGGGAGGGGCAATGAGCAGTTCTTC. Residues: CASSLIGRGNEQFF.

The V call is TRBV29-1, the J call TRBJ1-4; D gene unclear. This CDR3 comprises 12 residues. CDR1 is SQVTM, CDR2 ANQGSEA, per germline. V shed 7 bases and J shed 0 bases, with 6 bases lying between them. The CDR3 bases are TGCAGCGCCTACGCAACTAATGAAAAACTGTTTTTT. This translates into CSAYATNEKLFF.

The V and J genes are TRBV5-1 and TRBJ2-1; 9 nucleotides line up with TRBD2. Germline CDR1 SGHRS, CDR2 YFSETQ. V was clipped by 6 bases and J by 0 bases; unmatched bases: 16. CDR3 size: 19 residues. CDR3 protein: CASNLYSTSGVSSYNEQFF. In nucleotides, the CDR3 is TGCGCCAGCAATTTGTATTCGACTAGCGGAGTCAGCTCCTACAATGAGCAGTTCTTC. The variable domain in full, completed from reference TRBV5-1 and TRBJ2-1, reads KAGVTQTPRYLIKTRGQQVTLSCSPISGHRSVSWYQQTPGQGLQFLFEYFSETQRNKGNFPGRFSGRQFSNSRSEMNVSTLELGDSALYLCASNLYSTSGVSSYNEQFFGPGTRLTVL.

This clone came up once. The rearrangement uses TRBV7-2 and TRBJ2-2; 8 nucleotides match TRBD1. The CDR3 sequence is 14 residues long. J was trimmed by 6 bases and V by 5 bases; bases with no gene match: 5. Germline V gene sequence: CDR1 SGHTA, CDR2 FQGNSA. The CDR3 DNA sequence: TGTGCCAGCAGCGACAGACAGGGGTCCGGGGAGCTGTTTTTT. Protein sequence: CASSDRQGSGELFF.

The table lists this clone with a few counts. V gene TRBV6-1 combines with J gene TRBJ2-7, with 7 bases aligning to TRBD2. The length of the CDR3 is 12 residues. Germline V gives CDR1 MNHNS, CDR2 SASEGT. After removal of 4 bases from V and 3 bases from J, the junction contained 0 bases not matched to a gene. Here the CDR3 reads CASSGGGYEQYF. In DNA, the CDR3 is TGTGCCAGCAGTGGGGGGGGCTACGAGCAGTACTTC.

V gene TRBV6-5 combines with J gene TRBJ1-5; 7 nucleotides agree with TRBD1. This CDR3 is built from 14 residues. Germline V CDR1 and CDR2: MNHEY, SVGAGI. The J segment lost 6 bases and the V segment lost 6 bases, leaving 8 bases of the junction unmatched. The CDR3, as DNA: TGTGCCAGCAGGCCGCAGGGGGGTTCTCAGCCCCAGCATTTT. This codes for CASRPQGGSQPQHF.

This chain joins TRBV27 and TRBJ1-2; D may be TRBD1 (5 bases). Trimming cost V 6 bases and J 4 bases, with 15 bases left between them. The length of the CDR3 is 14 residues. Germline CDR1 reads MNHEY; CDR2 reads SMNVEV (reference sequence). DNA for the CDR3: TGTGCCAGCAGCTTGCGGGGGAGGGGCTATGGCTACACCTTC. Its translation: CASSLRGRGYGYTF.

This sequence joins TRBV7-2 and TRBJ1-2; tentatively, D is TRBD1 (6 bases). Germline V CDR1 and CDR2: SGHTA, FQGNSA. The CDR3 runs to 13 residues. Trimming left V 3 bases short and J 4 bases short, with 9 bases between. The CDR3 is CASSLDRGYGYTF. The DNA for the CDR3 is TGTGCCAGCAGCTTGGACAGAGGCTATGGCTACACCTTC.

In DNA, the CDR3 is TGTGCCAGCAGCTCTGAGGGGGATCGGTACAATGAGCAGTTCTTC. Encoded protein: CASSSEGDRYNEQFF. V usage is TRBV5-6 and J usage is TRBJ2-1, with D tentatively TRBD1 (6 bases). The CDR3 is 15 residues long. V lost 3 bases and J 4 bases, leaving 14 bases between the germline ends. CDR1 SGHDT and CDR2 YYEEEE come from the germline V gene.

Here the CDR3 DNA reads TGTGCCAGCAGTCTCCAGGGCCGGTATGGCTACACCTTC. It specifies CASSLQGRYGYTF. The J gene is TRBJ1-2, the V gene TRBV7-2, with TRBD1 as a possible D gene (5 bases). V was cut by 6 bases and J by 5 bases, with 13 bases left in between. CDR1 and CDR2 (germline): SGHTA, FQGNSA. The CDR3 sequence is 13 residues long.

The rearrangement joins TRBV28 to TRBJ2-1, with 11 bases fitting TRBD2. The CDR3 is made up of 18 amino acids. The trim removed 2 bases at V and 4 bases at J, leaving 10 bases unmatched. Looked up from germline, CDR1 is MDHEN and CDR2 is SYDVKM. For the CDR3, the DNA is TGTGCCAGCAGTTTACCACCCTTTGGGACTAGCGGATACAATGAGCAGTTCTTC. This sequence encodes CASSLPPFGTSGYNEQFF. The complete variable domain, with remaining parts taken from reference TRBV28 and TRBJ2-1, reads DVKVTQSSRYLVKRTGEKVFLECVQDMDHENMFWYRQDPGLGLRLIYFSYDVKMKEKGDIPEGYSVSREKKERFSLILESASTNQTSMYLCASSLPPFGTSGYNEQFFGPGTRLTVL.

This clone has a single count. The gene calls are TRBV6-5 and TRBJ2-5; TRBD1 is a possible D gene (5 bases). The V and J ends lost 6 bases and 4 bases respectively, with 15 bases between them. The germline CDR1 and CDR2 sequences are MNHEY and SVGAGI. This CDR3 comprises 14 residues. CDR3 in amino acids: CASRRTSLGETQYF. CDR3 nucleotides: TGTGCCAGCAGACGGACATCACTTGGAGAGACCCAGTACTTC.

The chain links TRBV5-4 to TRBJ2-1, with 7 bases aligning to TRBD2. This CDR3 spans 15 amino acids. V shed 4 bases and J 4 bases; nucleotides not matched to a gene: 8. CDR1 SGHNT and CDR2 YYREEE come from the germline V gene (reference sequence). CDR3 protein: CASSAPGGGYNEQFF. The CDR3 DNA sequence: TGTGCCAGCAGCGCCCCGGGAGGAGGGTACAATGAGCAGTTCTTC. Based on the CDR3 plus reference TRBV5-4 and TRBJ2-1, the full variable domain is ETGVTQSPTHLIKTRGQQVTLRCSSQSGHNTVSWYQQALGQGPQFIFQYYREEENGRGNFPPRFSGLQFPNYSSELNVNALELDDSALYLCASSAPGGGYNEQFFGPGTRLTVL.

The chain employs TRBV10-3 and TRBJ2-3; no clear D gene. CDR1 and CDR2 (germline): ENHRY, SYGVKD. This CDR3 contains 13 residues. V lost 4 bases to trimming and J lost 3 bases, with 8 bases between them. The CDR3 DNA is TGTGCCATCAGTGGAATCCGGACAGATACGCAGTATTTT. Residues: CAISGIRTDTQYF.

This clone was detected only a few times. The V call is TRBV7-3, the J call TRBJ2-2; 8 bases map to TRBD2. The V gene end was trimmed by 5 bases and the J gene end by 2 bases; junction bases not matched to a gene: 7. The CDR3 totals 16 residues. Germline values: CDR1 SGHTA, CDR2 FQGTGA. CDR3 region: CASSRAGEGNTGELFF. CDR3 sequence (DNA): TGTGCCAGCAGCAGAGCGGGGGAGGGCAACACCGGGGAGCTGTTTTTT.

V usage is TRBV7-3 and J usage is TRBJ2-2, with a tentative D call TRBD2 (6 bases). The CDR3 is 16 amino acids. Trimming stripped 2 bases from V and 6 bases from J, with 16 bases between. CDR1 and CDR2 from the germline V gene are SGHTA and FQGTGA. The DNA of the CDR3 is TGTGCCAGCAGCTTACGGAGTAGCGGAGGTTCCGGGGAGCTGTTTTTT. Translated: CASSLRSSGGSGELFF. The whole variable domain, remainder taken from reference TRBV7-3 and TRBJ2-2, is GAGVSQTPSNKVTEKGKYVELRCDPISGHTALYWYRQSLGQGPEFLIYFQGTGAADDSGLPNDRFFAVRPEGSVSTLKIQRTERGDSAVYLCASSLRSSGGSGELFFGEGSRLTVL.

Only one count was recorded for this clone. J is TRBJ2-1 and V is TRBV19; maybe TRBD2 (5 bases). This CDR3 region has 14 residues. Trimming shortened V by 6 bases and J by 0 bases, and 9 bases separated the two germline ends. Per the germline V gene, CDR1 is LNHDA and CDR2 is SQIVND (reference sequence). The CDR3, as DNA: TGTGCCAGTAGCTTGCGGGCCTCCTACAATGAGCAGTTCTTC. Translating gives CASSLRASYNEQFF.

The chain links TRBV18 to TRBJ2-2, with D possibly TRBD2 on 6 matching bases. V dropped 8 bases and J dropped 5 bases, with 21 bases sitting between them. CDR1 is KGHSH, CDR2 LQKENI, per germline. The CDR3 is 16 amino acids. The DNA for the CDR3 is TGTGCCAGCCGCGGAGCTAGCGCCGGGGGTACCGGGGAGCTGTTTTTT. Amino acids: CASRGASAGGTGELFF.